These T cell receptor beta chains were read from a single sample in a study of blood T cell repertoires in COVID-19. Data came from immunoSEQ multiplex PCR; TCRdb stores just in-frame clones and leaves some out. The repertoire consists of 330,000 or so clones, with more than 75% occurring once and the leading ten covering about 2.7%. Sequenced material: PBMCs or T cells enriched from blood (not recorded which). The receptor set was obtained from a woman aged 25 to 39 who had recovered from COVID-19. Each CDR3 is given with its conserved first and last residue. Each record gives: clone size, D gene, V gene, J gene, CDR3 DNA, CDR3 protein. The D gene is left open where the match is weak. Clone size is given for some rows only: seen once, a few or many times, or a class if the clone is expanded.

NA	NA	TRBV6-1	TRBJ2-7	TGTGCCAGCAGTGGGAATCCGACCTGGACAAACAACGAGCAGTACTTC	CASSGNPTWTNNEQYF
NA	TRBD2	TRBV11-2	TRBJ2-3	TGTGCCAGCAGGGCCATAGCGGGGTCCACAGATACGCAGTATTTT	CASRAIAGSTDTQYF
NA	NA	TRBV23-1	TRBJ1-4	TGCGCCAGCACGTCACTTGCTAATGAAAAACTGTTTTTT	CASTSLANEKLFF
NA	TRBD2	TRBV19	TRBJ2-3	TGTGCCAGTGCACAGAGGCTAGCGGGGATCACAGATACGCAGTATTTT	CASAQRLAGITDTQYF
NA	TRBD1	TRBV7-2	TRBJ1-1	TGTGCCAGCAGCCTTGGGGACAGGCGGGTAGCTTTCTTT	CASSLGDRRVAFF
NA	NA	TRBV5-1	TRBJ2-3	TGCGCCAGCAGTCCTGTACCGGGAGAAGCAGATACGCAGTATTTT	CASSPVPGEADTQYF
NA	NA	TRBV18	TRBJ1-3	TGTGCCAGCTCACCCCCGGCGGGGTCCGGAAACACCATATATTTT	CASSPPAGSGNTIYF
once	NA	TRBV18	TRBJ2-7	TGTGCCAGCTCACCAGACAGCTACGAGCAGTACTTC	CASSPDSYEQYF
NA	NA	TRBV11-2	TRBJ2-1	TGTGCCAGCAGCTTAGCTGTTGGGGGGTACAATGAGCAGTTCTTC	CASSLAVGGYNEQFF
NA	TRBD1	TRBV5-5	TRBJ2-3	TGTGCCAGCAGCGAAATGATGGGGACAGGGGGCTGGCATACGCAGTATTTT	CASSEMMGTGGWHTQYF
NA	NA	TRBV6-1	TRBJ2-7	TGTGCCAGCAGTTGGACTGAGGAATCCGAGCAGTACTTC	CASSWTEESEQYF
NA	TRBD1	TRBV7-9	TRBJ1-1	TGTGCCAGCGGTAGACAGGGGACGGGCACTGAAGCTTTCTTT	CASGRQGTGTEAFF
NA	TRBD2	TRBV5-4	TRBJ2-2	TGTGCCAGCAGTGTGACTAGCGGGAGGGCAAATGGGGAGCTGTTTTTT	CASSVTSGRANGELFF
NA	NA	TRBV7-9	TRBJ1-2	TGTGCCAGCAGCTTAGTTTCAGGGCTGGGCTACACCTTC	CASSLVSGLGYTF
NA	NA	TRBV3-1/TRBV3-2	TRBJ2-1	TGTGCCAGCAGCCAAGAAGGGGTCTCCTACAATGAGCAGTTCTTC	CASSQEGVSYNEQFF
NA	TRBD1	TRBV5-5	TRBJ1-1	TGTGCCAGCAGCTTGCTAGGGGACAGGGGTGGCACTGAAGCTTTCTTT	CASSLLGDRGGTEAFF
NA	TRBD1	TRBV6-2/TRBV6-3	TRBJ1-1	TGTGCCAGCAGTACCCGGGGACAGGGTACGACTGAAGCTTTCTTT	CASSTRGQGTTEAFF
medium-sized	NA	TRBV7-9	TRBJ2-7	TGTGCCAGCAGCACTCCCAGGGGTGGGAACCCCTACGAGCAGTACTTC	CASSTPRGGNPYEQYF
NA	NA	TRBV6-2/TRBV6-3	TRBJ2-1	TGTGCCAGCAGTCCCCCCGGGACTGTCAATGAGCAGTTCTTC	CASSPPGTVNEQFF
once	NA	TRBV6-1	TRBJ1-5	TGTGCCAGCAGTGATACACAGCCCCAGCATTTT	CASSDTQPQHF
once	TRBD1	TRBV19	TRBJ1-2	TGTGCCAGTAGTAGGGACAGCCTCTATGGCTACACCTTC	CASSRDSLYGYTF
NA	NA	TRBV19	TRBJ1-1	TGTGCCAGTAGTATAATATCTTCGGGTAACACTGAAGCTTTCTTT	CASSIISSGNTEAFF
NA	TRBD1	TRBV3-1/TRBV3-2	TRBJ1-6	TGTGCCAGCAGCAGACAGGGGGCGAGTAATTCACCCCTCCACTTT	CASSRQGASNSPLHF
NA	TRBD1	TRBV5-4	TRBJ1-2	TGTGCCAGCAGCCCACAGGGGGCGGACTATGGCTACACCTTC	CASSPQGADYGYTF
NA	NA	TRBV15	TRBJ1-5	TGTGCCACCAGCGGCAGGATTAATCAGCCCCAGCATTTT	CATSGRINQPQHF
NA	NA	TRBV29-1	TRBJ2-7	TGCAGCGTGCTCGTGGCGGTGACCTACGAGCAGTACTTC	CSVLVAVTYEQYF
NA	TRBD1	TRBV5-1	TRBJ1-2	TGCGCCAGCAGCTGGGAGGGACAGGGAAATGGCTACACCTTC	CASSWEGQGNGYTF
NA	NA	TRBV27	TRBJ2-2	TGTGCCAGCAGTTTAAAGACAGCGAACACCGGGGAGCTGTTTTTT	CASSLKTANTGELFF
NA	NA	TRBV28	TRBJ1-5	TGTGCCGCAAGCCGGGAAAACAATCAGCCCCAGCATTTT	CAASRENNQPQHF
NA	TRBD1	TRBV9	TRBJ1-1	TGTGCCAGCAGCGTATCACCCCAGGGGGCTATGAACACTGAAGCTTTCTTT	CASSVSPQGAMNTEAFF
NA	NA	TRBV7-2	TRBJ2-5	TGTGCCAGCAGCTTAAACAGACCAGAGACCCAGTACTTC	CASSLNRPETQYF
NA	NA	TRBV6-5	TRBJ2-7	TGTGCCAGCAGTTTGACAGTCAGCTCCTACGAGCAGTACTTC	CASSLTVSSYEQYF
NA	TRBD1	TRBV28	TRBJ1-2	TGTGCCAGCAGCTTACCGGGACAGGTATTTTCTAACTATGGCTACACCTTC	CASSLPGQVFSNYGYTF
NA	TRBD1	TRBV4-1	TRBJ1-2	TGCGCCAGCAGCCAAGACGACAGGGGTAACTATGGCTACACCTTC	CASSQDDRGNYGYTF
NA	TRBD1	TRBV28	TRBJ1-2	TGTGCCAGCAGTCCCCGGACAGGCGCCCCTCATGGCTACACCTTC	CASSPRTGAPHGYTF
NA	NA	TRBV19	TRBJ2-7	TGTGCCAGTAGTATCAAGCCCCGCGGCGATTTCTCCTACGAGCAGTACTTC	CASSIKPRGDFSYEQYF
NA	NA	TRBV28	TRBJ1-2	TGTGCCAGCAGTTTAGGGACATACAACTATGGCTACACCTTC	CASSLGTYNYGYTF
once	TRBD1	TRBV11-2	TRBJ1-1	TGTGCCAGCACCTCTATGGGGGACAGGGCCACTGAAGCTTTCTTT	CASTSMGDRATEAFF
NA	TRBD2	TRBV5-1	TRBJ2-7	TGCGCCAGCAGCTTGGGACTAGCGGGATCCTACGAGCAGTACTTC	CASSLGLAGSYEQYF
NA	NA	TRBV7-3	TRBJ1-6	TGTGCCAGCAGCTTAACGGCTCAGAATTCACCCCTCCACTTT	CASSLTAQNSPLHF
NA	NA	TRBV5-1	TRBJ1-5	TGCGCCAGCAGCTTGGGAGGTATTCATCAGCCCCAGCATTTT	CASSLGGIHQPQHF
NA	TRBD2	TRBV10-3	TRBJ2-7	TGTGCCATCAGTGACGGTCTAGCGGGAGGGTACCAAGAATCCTACGAGCAGTACTTC	CAISDGLAGGYQESYEQYF
NA	TRBD1	TRBV28	TRBJ1-6	TGTGCCAGCAGAAAGGACAGGGAAAATTCACCCCTCCACTTT	CASRKDRENSPLHF
once	NA	TRBV11-3	TRBJ2-1	TGTGCCAGCAGCTTACAGGGTGACGTACCAGGCAGAGAGCAGTTCTTC	CASSLQGDVPGREQFF
once	NA	TRBV3-1/TRBV3-2	TRBJ1-2	TGTGCCAGCAGCCAAGATCCCGACAGTAAATACTATGGCTACACCTTC	CASSQDPDSKYYGYTF
few	TRBD1	TRBV6-5	TRBJ2-5	TGTGCCAGCAGTCCGGGACAGGGGGCGCTGGAGACCCAGTACTTC	CASSPGQGALETQYF
NA	TRBD1	TRBV5-1	TRBJ2-7	TGCGCCAGCAGCTTGGATCCGGGACAGGGGGCTGAAGAGCAGTACTTC	CASSLDPGQGAEEQYF
NA	NA	TRBV2	TRBJ2-7	TGTGCCAGCAGTGAAGGGGCTGCGTACGAGCAGTACTTC	CASSEGAAYEQYF
NA	NA	TRBV18	TRBJ2-4	TGTGCCAGCTCACCATACCCAGGGATGGGCAAAAACATTCAGTACTTC	CASSPYPGMGKNIQYF